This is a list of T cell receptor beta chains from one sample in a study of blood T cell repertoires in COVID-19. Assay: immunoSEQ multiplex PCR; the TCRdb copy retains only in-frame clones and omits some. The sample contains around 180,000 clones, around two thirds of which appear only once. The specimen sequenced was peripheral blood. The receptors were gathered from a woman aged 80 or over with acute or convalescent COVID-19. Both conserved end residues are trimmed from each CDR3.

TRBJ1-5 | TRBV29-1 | SVSGSGQPQH
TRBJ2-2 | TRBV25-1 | ASSASGTFTGELF
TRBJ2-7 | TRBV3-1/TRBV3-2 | ASSHWDRGREQY
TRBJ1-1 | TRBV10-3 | AISASNTEAF
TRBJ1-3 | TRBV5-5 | ASSTLPGGNTIY
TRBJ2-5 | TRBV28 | ASSTQVAETQY
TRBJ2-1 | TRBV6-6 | ASRSGDPYNEQF
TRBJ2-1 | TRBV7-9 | ASSSRASAPPYNEQF
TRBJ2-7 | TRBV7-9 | ASSTRDNSYEQY
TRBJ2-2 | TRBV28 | ASRGGLAGGFSPGELF
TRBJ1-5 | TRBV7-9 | ASSYGTGGLGQPQH
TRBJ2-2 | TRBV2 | ASSELLAGTGELF
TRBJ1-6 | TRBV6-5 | ASRLREANSPLH
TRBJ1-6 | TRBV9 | ASSEGRGTFNSPLH
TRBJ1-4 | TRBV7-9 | ASSLESGEKLF
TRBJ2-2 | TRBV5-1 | ASTDAANTGELF
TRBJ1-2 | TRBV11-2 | ASSLQGSPLGYT
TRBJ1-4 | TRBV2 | ASSDVDEKLF
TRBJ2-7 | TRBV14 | ASSLLAGGSYEQY
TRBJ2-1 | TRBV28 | ASSLIATSINEQF
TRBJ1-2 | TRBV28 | ASSLSQGGVDGYT
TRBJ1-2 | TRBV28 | ASSSDPPGGYT
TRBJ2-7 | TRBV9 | ASSVTAGGPGEQY
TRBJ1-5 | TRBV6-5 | ASSPPGQPQH
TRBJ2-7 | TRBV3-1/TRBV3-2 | ASSQAGYEQY
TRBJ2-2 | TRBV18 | ASSPDRGQTGELF
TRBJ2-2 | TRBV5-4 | ASSRQEPGELF
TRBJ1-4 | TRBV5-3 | ARSTFGSHEKLF
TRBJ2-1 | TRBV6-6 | ASSQTGGWDEQF
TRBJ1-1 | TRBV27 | ASSLSPGRGAEAF
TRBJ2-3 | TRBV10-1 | ASSEETGLAGITDTQY
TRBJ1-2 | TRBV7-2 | ASSPKGGGGHGYT
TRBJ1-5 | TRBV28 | ASSTRTGSGQPQH
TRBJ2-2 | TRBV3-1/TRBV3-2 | ASRTDGATGELF
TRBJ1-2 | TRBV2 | ASRTDTYMGYGYT
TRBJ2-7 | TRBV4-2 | ASSQVLAAYEQY
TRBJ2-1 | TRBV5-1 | ASSGGTGEHNEQF
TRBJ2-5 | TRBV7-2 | ASSLVEGWGETQY
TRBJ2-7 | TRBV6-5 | ASSYSLDSSYEQY
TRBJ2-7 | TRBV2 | ASMTGGADEQY
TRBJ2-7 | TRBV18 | ASSLRSGRLLYEQY
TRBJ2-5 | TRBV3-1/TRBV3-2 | ASSQRTGRETQY
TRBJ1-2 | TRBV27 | ASSLFSGQGSPHVYT
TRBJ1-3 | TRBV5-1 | ASSLGGAGNTIY
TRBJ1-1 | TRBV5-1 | ASSLAGEQTEAF
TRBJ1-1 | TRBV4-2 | ASSQVWTGDRGLNTEAF
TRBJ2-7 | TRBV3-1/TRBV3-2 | ASSQTSGSFGEQY
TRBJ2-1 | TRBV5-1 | ASSLQTSGDWHNEQF
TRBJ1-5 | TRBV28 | ASQTGGEGNQPQH
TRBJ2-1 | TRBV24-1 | ATSGSLAGYNEQF
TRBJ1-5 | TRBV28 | ASSPSTVNQPQH
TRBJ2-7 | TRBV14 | ASSQIGGGLYEQY
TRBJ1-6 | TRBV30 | AWSGILGSPLH
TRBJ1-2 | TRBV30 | AWSGSNYGYT
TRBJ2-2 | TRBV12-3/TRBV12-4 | ASSFGGTGELF